This is a list of T cell receptor beta chains from one sample in a study of blood T cell repertoires in COVID-19. Assay: immunoSEQ multiplex PCR; the TCRdb copy retains only in-frame clones and omits some. The sample shows around 64,000 clones, about nine tenths of them seen only once. The sample taken for sequencing was peripheral blood. The receptors come from a man aged 30 to 39 with acute or convalescent COVID-19. CDR3s include the opening cysteine and the closing phenylalanine or tryptophan. Fields, in order: V gene, J gene, clone size, D gene, CDR3 protein, CDR3 DNA. A D gene is named only where the DNA matches it firmly. Expanded clones get a size class; other rows say once, few or many, or leave the size out.

TRBV11-2	TRBJ2-2	.	.	CASSPGSGELFF	TGTGCCAGCAGCCCCGGGAGTGGGGAGCTGTTTTTT
TRBV5-4	TRBJ2-5	.	.	CASSPQGGRIQETQYF	TGTGCCAGCAGCCCCCAAGGCGGCAGAATCCAAGAGACCCAGTACTTC
TRBV5-1	TRBJ1-1	.	.	CASSLGVAALNTEAFF	TGCGCCAGCAGCTTGGGGGTCGCGGCTTTGAACACTGAAGCTTTCTTT
TRBV30	TRBJ1-2	.	.	CAWASAGSYGYTF	TGTGCCTGGGCCTCCGCCGGGAGCTATGGCTACACCTTC
TRBV4-1	TRBJ2-7	.	TRBD1	CASSRQPGQDYEQYF	TGCGCCAGCAGCCGCCAGCCGGGACAGGACTACGAGCAGTACTTC
TRBV11-2	TRBJ1-3	.	.	CASSSRGTDLYTIYF	TGTGCCAGCAGCTCAAGGGGGACCGATTTGTACACCATATATTTT
TRBV3-1/TRBV3-2	TRBJ1-2	.	.	CASSPEGYGYTF	TGTGCCAGCAGCCCCGAGGGCTATGGCTACACCTTC
TRBV5-6	TRBJ1-1	once	.	CASSSLTGPNTEAFF	TGTGCCAGCAGCTCATTGACAGGCCCGAACACTGAAGCTTTCTTT
TRBV2	TRBJ2-4	.	.	CASNAGVTGKQYF	TGTGCCAGCAATGCGGGGGTGACAGGCAAACAGTACTTC
TRBV6-2/TRBV6-3	TRBJ1-1	.	.	CASSYGGRTGNTVAFF	TGTGCCAGCAGTTACGGAGGGCGTACGGGGAACACTGTAGCTTTCTTT
TRBV18	TRBJ2-1	.	.	CASSPSARLSRSYNEQFF	TGTGCAAGCTCACCTAGCGCCAGGCTCTCCCGCTCCTACAATGAGCAGTTCTTC
TRBV6-5	TRBJ1-1	.	.	CASRGPGSKIEAFF	TGTGCCAGCAGAGGGCCGGGATCGAAAATCGAAGCTTTCTTT
TRBV19	TRBJ1-1	.	TRBD1	CASSGQGEFEAFF	TGTGCCAGTTCAGGACAGGGAGAGTTCGAAGCTTTCTTT